This T cell receptor beta chain was captured by sequencing in a study of T cells after yellow fever vaccination. Study-wide context: Preparation used SMART-Seq v4 Ultra Low Input for the low-cell-number fractions. Study-level points and caveats: After the booster, 96% of CD4 and about 90% of CD8 primary-response clones were re-detected. Overall, a small share of clonotypes was seen in both CD4 and CD8 compartments.

TCRdb reprocessed the 5' RACE reads with MiXCR, giving one entry per CDR3 protein. The repertoire holds 450,000 to 550,000 distinct CDR3 sequences, with less than 25% as singletons. A word on this clonotype: The antigen remains unidentified.

Here the sequenced sample was PBMCs, taken less than 25 days after the first yellow fever vaccination. The TCR comes from a man aged 18 to 29 who received the YFV17D yellow fever vaccine.

CDR3 nucleotide sequence: TGTGCCAGCAGTGATCCAACAGGGAACCTACGTGGGCAGTACTTC. Residues: CASSDPTGNLRGQYF. The chain employs TRBV25-1 and TRBJ2-7; maybe TRBD1 (6 bases). The germline V gene has CDR1 MGHDK and CDR2 SYGVNS. V lost 3 bases and J lost 9, with 21 bases in between. The CDR3 covers 15 residues.